This is a list of T cell receptor beta chains from one sample in a study of vaccination and CD4 T cells after COVID-19. TCRdb fed the PCR reads into MiXCR, producing one record per CDR3 protein. Counted here are 20,000 to 25,000 distinct CDR3 sequences, over 25% occurring once; the ten biggest clones make up roughly 12%. Their specific antigens are unknown. Sequencing was done on a sample of cultured CD4+ T cells from blood. All receptors come from a human donor with COVID-19. The CDR3 runs from the conserved cysteine through the conserved F or W. Rows may omit the clone size; those that give it use once, few, many or a size class.

J gene | clone size | V gene | CDR3 protein
TRBJ1-5 | - | TRBV2 | CASSASVAQHF
TRBJ1-1 | few | TRBV5-1 | CASSLGQTYTEAFF
TRBJ2-6 | - | TRBV7-9 | CASSQWDPGANVLTF
TRBJ2-7 | - | TRBV20-1 | CSAARDGTYEQYF
TRBJ1-1 | few | TRBV11-2 | CASSLVRGADTEAFF
TRBJ1-2 | few | TRBV5-4 | CASSAGDRGNHGYTF
TRBJ2-7 | - | TRBV6-1 | CASSRRGGTEQYF
TRBJ1-1 | - | TRBV9 | CASRRGGGNTEAFF
TRBJ2-5 | - | TRBV28 | CASSVLLGAIRQETQYF
TRBJ2-2 | - | TRBV20-1 | CSATGRDNTGELFF
TRBJ1-4 | - | TRBV6-5 | CASSYERVGFEKLFF
TRBJ2-3 | - | TRBV20-1 | CSARATSGGTRDTQYF
TRBJ2-3 | few | TRBV6-1 | CASIPTGVDTQYF
TRBJ2-1 | - | TRBV6-5 | CASSFGVTEQFF
TRBJ1-2 | - | TRBV6-1 | CASRLEKGGYTF
TRBJ2-5 | - | TRBV28 | CASSLTARVVETQYF
TRBJ1-6 | few | TRBV6-1 | CASRPTGGISPLHF
TRBJ1-1 | - | TRBV6-5 | CASSYSGTFDAFF
TRBJ1-2 | few | TRBV6-1 | CASSGQGSSYGYTF
TRBJ2-3 | few | TRBV6-8 | CASSYSGTNRVDTQYF
TRBJ2-5 | few | TRBV6-5 | CASSYRNPQLAGGRRETQYF
TRBJ1-2 | - | TRBV6-1 | CASRTSPWGEQGGYTF
TRBJ2-3 | - | TRBV30 | CAWKVRGNPDTQYF
TRBJ2-3 | - | TRBV20-1 | CSASTSGGYTDTQYF
TRBJ2-1 | - | TRBV2 | CASSEGDRVYDEQFF
TRBJ2-7 | - | TRBV7-8 | CASSPGLLDSYEQYF
TRBJ2-7 | - | TRBV27 | CASRSFYEQYF
TRBJ1-6 | - | TRBV7-2 | CASSLDRDSSYNSPLHF
TRBJ2-7 | - | TRBV19 | CASSIDLSYEQYF
TRBJ2-7 | - | TRBV7-2 | CASSSTPSYEQYF
TRBJ1-2 | - | TRBV18 | CASSLKGRAENGYTF